These 6 T cell receptor beta chains were sequenced from one sample in a study of radiation and T cells in renal cell carcinoma. Time point specified: blood 2 weeks post-SBRT. Treatment given: 15 Gy SBRT to primary tumor, nephrectomy 4 weeks later. The assay was immunoSEQ multiplex PCR, and TCRdb's table has in-frame clones only and misses some. The sample lists tens of thousands of clones, roughly 80% occurring once. The source was blood, collected from a patient whose treatment included radiotherapy and nephrectomy. Source of these receptors: a woman in her 70s with renal cell carcinoma.

The DNA of the CDR3 is TGTGCCAGCTCACCACTGACGGGCAGGGAGGACTATGGCTACACCTTC. The encoded protein is CASSPLTGREDYGYTF. The V call is TRBV18, the J call TRBJ1-2, with D maybe TRBD1 (5 bases). This CDR3 contains 16 residues. The germline V and J ends were trimmed by 1 base and 3 bases, with 15 bases remaining between them. From germline, CDR1 is KGHSH and CDR2 LQKENI.

This clone has only a few counts. V is TRBV7-9 and J is TRBJ1-1; tentatively, D is TRBD1 (5 bases). Looked up from germline, CDR1 is SEHNR and CDR2 is FQNEAQ (reference sequence). V dropped 2 bases and J dropped 6 bases, with 13 bases sitting between them. There are 14 residues in the CDR3. CDR3 DNA: TGTGCCAGCAGCTTATGGGGACGTTACCCTGAAGCTTTCTTT. It specifies CASSLWGRYPEAFF.

The chain links TRBV5-1 to TRBJ1-1; possibly TRBD1 for D (5 bases). CDR1 SGHRS and CDR2 YFSETQ come from the germline V gene. The CDR3 is 14 amino acids. V lost 4 bases and J 4 bases, leaving 14 bases between the germline ends. CDR3 sequence: CASSPPQGGTEAFF. CDR3 sequence (DNA): TGCGCCAGCAGCCCCCCGCAGGGCGGCACTGAAGCTTTCTTT.

This clone was seen once. This sequence joins TRBV4-3 and TRBJ2-5, with 12 bases matching TRBD2. Germline CDR1 is LGHNA and CDR2 is YSLEER. The CDR3 is made up of 17 amino acids. The V gene end was trimmed by 4 bases and the J gene end by 5 bases; junction bases not matched to a gene: 11. DNA for the CDR3: TGCGCCAGCAGCCCGTCGTCTAGCGGGAGGGCCGGGGAGACCCAGTACTTC. As protein: CASSPSSSGRAGETQYF.

The chain is built from TRBV11-2 and TRBJ2-7; the match to TRBD2 covers 10 bases. The CDR3 has 15 amino acids. Germline V lookup: CDR1 SGHAT, CDR2 FQNNGV. V was pared by 1 base and J by 1 base, with 1 base of the junction left unmatched. DNA of the CDR3: TGTGCCAGCAGCTTAGGTAGCGGGGGGTCCTACGAGCAGTACTTC. It specifies CASSLGSGGSYEQYF.

The rearrangement joins TRBV5-1 to TRBJ2-2; 9 bases are a match to TRBD1. Germline CDR1 and CDR2: SGHRS and YFSETQ. This CDR3 is 18 amino acids long. The ends lost 6 bases at V and 4 bases at J; junction bases unmatched: 16. This CDR3 is CASKEGQGILSFTGELFF. CDR3 nucleotides: TGCGCCAGCAAAGAAGGACAGGGGATATTAAGTTTCACCGGGGAGCTGTTTTTT.